The subject of this entry is one TCR beta chain. This clone was detected a few times. Its antigen has not been determined. The record has no base qualities; no much larger clone is one base away. The cohort comprised fewer than 700 healthy bone marrow donors. All cohort members were sampled while nominally healthy, although unrecorded immune exposures were likely present. The donor was CMV seronegative and belonged to the group of 352 seronegative cohort members. A peripheral blood sample was collected from each donor, and TCR beta sequencing was performed on peripheral blood mononuclear cells. Genomic DNA extraction from the blood cell samples was performed with the Qiagen DNeasy Blood Extraction Kit. This specimen belongs to a study of cytomegalovirus exposure and HLA in healthy donors (TCRdb year 2017). Background for the entire study: An earlier analysis of fewer than 750 of the donors reported roughly 300 Gb of sequence data and approximately 120 million unique TCR beta sequences obtained from some 200 million T cells. The number of typed donors differed by locus: 629-630 for A, B, C, DRB1 and DQB1; approximately 530 for DQA1; approximately 600 for DPA1; and around 490 for DPB1. The study combined high-throughput TCR immunosequencing, statistical association of individual TCRs with disease status, and machine learning to predict cytomegalovirus infection status. All discovery cohort repertoires had been generated on a single sequencing platform. On average, 235,054 unique TCR beta nucleotide sequences were sequenced per donor among 398 genotyped donors of the cohort, with roughly 18% of those sequences being non-productive. Rather than using new phenotypic data, the later analysis identified candidate immune exposures from TCR beta sequences and from how often those sequences occurred across donors. Alongside the repertoire data, information on donor age, sex, ethnicity and CMV serostatus was compiled. Five DR-DQ haplotypes were handled as single units for association and clustering because linkage in the cohort was strong. HLA typing covered class I and class II loci at four-digit resolution. Among the roughly 390 genotyped donors, about 85% belonged to the genetic ancestry cluster associated with self-reported Caucasian donors. To decide whether each TCR beta V gene segment behaved as functional or pseudogenic, an earlier analysis of approximately 620 of the donors relied on high-throughput TCR beta sequencing. An early release covering 550 to 700 HLA-typed donors comprised approximately 290 gigabases of sequencing data and 65 million to 100 million unique TCR sequences. A later analysis re-analyzed previously published TCR beta repertoires from 666 donors and added high-resolution HLA genotyping to study TCR occurrence patterns. In addition to the first cohort of roughly 670 subjects, a separate validation cohort of approximately 120 different subjects was used. The aim of the study was to test whether cataloging public T cell receptors could identify signatures of past pathogen exposure. Genome-wide SNP genotypes for about three fifths of the 666 donors were used in a later genetic analysis, which treated that subset as a discovery cohort. The study used immunosequencing to profile the T cell repertoires of approximately 650 subjects and linked those repertoires to cytomegalovirus serostatus.

Here is what the overall study found, with its caveats: Most TCR sequences were observed very rarely across donors, whereas some public TCRs were present in many individuals. According to the authors, the approach could potentially be generalized to other disease states and immunological phenotypes. A further reported finding was that TCR beta sequences accurately predicted the HLA-A and HLA-B alleles for most subjects in the first cohort. In vitro tests confirmed that a few of the cytomegalovirus-associated TCR beta chains recognize cytomegalovirus antigens. Assigning TCR associations to individual alleles was difficult when HLA alleles, especially DR and DQ, strongly co-occurred. About 17 rarely observed V segments, including chromosome 9 orphons, were excluded from the earlier analysis of about 600 of the donors because counts were too low. A total of roughly 160 TCR beta chains were listed by the study as associated with cytomegalovirus. According to a later genetic analysis, donors in an Asian-associated ancestry cluster had fewer N-insertions in productive TCRs than the approximately 630-donor mean. The sequencing pipeline was judged likely to have produced a cluster of highly shared sequence variants as a technical artifact. A later analysis found that most CMV-associated TCR beta chains appeared HLA-restricted, with HLA associations seemingly driven largely by CMV exposure. In a later analysis, TCR association rates were found to vary across HLA loci, with the most associated TCRs seen for DRB1 alleles and the fewest for HLA-C alleles. According to a later analysis, parvovirus B19, influenza, CMV and Epstein-Barr virus appeared linked to several top co-occurrence clusters. Sequencing depth was assumed to be roughly uniform across donors in the presence/absence analyses, though that assumption may not hold. The classifier was reported to diagnose cytomegalovirus status with high specificity and sensitivity in both the original and validation cohorts. V-gene and J-gene trimming of TCR beta chains was associated with a missense DCLRE1C variant in a later genetic analysis, and the association was replicated in an independent cohort. Linkage disequilibrium might explain the correlated functional status among segregating V segments, but an unknown experimental factor could not be excluded. Because the 87-base-pair reads could not distinguish some IMGT-functional V segments, including TRBV6-2 and TRBV6-3, those segments were excluded. In a later analysis, HLA-associated TCR beta chains were found to be more clonally expanded and to have lower generation probabilities than equally common non-associated chains. In this cohort, only TCR beta chains were sequenced, and detectable features were limited by the absence of alpha or paired-chain data. Because some donors lacked HLA typing at each locus, the association tests relied only on the typed subset. Immune exposure information for the cohort was limited to CMV serostatus. At a false discovery rate of 0.05, a later analysis linked some 17,000 TCR beta sequences to specific HLA alleles. In an earlier analysis of some 540 of the donors, most TCR beta V segments appeared in productive rearrangements about 90% or about 30% of the time, broadly matching IMGT annotations.

Libraries were built with the immunoSEQ multiplex PCR assay. A mixture of 60 forward primers for TCR Vbeta segments and 13 reverse primers for TCR Jbeta segments was used in the multiplex PCR. Amplification of the CDR3 region of rearranged TCR beta genes was performed with a multiplex PCR assay on genomic DNA. On the Illumina HiSeq System, the amplified TCR beta libraries were sequenced as 87-base-pair reads. Processing in the source paper ran as follows. A later analysis tallied around 82 million unique TCR beta chains across the 660 or so repertoires, and approximately 9.9 million of those chains were shared by two or more donors. To remove PCR and sequencing errors, raw reads were error-corrected and collapsed into unique sequences using a nearest-neighbor algorithm that merged closely related sequences. CDR3 sequences were aligned to IMGT reference sequences to assign V, D and J gene segments. Each retained sequence needed at least a six-nucleotide match to both a V gene segment and a J gene segment. Rearrangements were called productive when the CDR3 lacked stop codons and stayed in frame with V and J; all others were non-productive. Following IMGT convention, CDR3 was defined as the stretch from the second conserved V-encoded cysteine to the conserved J-encoded phenylalanine. In an earlier analysis of around 540 of the donors, sequences lacking an unambiguous match to a single V gene segment were excluded. An earlier analysis of several hundred of the donors called V segments functional above 56.7% productive rearrangements and segregating when the between-donor standard deviation exceeded 5%. To diagnose cytomegalovirus status from the catalog of TCR beta chain sequences, a statistical classification framework was built. In a later analysis, TCR nucleotide sequences were compared against IMGT/GENE-DB human TR gene sequences so that V and J genes could be assigned. A later analysis assigned CDR3 sequences and most-parsimonious VDJ recombination scenarios with the TCRdist pipeline. In a later analysis, each TCR beta chain was defined by its CDR3 amino acid sequence together with its V-gene family, and reads lacking a unique V-gene family were excluded. In a later analysis, 450 to 600 highly shared, low-generation-probability nucleotide sequences were removed to address suspected cross-contamination and a sequencing artifact. A later analysis calculated a clonal expansion index for each public chain from normalized within-repertoire ranks of inferred template counts. A later analysis computed generation probabilities with a VDJ recombination model fitted to out-of-frame rearrangements, and checked the results against IGoR. Hypergeometric tests were used in a later analysis to score TCR-TCR, TCR-HLA and TCR-CMV co-occurrence, with a repertoire-size bias correction applied to the TCR pairs. A later analysis estimated false discovery rates by permuting HLA or CMV assignments 20 times. In a later analysis, co-occurring TCRs were grouped using DBSCAN, with TCRdist sequence similarity added in when clustering inside HLA-allele-positive subsets. Repertoires with fewer than 30,000 or more than 120,000 public chains were left out of co-occurrence clustering, as were a handful of repertoires with anomalous nucleotide sharing. TCRdb limited this immuneACCESS table to in-frame rearrangements with V and J called. A share of clones is missing; checked studies link under half to unresolved V genes, and the rest is unexplained. The D gene and trimming were derived from the DNA, and the V and J assignments and clone size from that table. Recorded for this sample are 150,000 to 200,000 clones; roughly 76% of them occurred a single time. In total, the top ten clones hold about 1.3% of the sample.

Taken from cysteine to phenylalanine, the CDR3 has 10 residues. This entry keeps only the CDR3 DNA: 30 bases, framed from base 1. Cut back by 6 bases and 12 bases, the V and J ends lie 12 bases apart. CDR1 and CDR2 are read off the germline V gene (reference sequence) as DFQATT and SNEGSKA. Recombination joined TRBV20-1 with TRBJ2-1, with a tentative D gene TRBD2 over 5 matching bases. The source of this sequence is a man aged 55 to 70 in good health and CMV-seronegative. Sequenced: PBMCs. The CDR3 corresponds to CSAPAGVQFF. The DNA reads TGCAGTGCGCCGGCGGGTGTGCAGTTCTTC.